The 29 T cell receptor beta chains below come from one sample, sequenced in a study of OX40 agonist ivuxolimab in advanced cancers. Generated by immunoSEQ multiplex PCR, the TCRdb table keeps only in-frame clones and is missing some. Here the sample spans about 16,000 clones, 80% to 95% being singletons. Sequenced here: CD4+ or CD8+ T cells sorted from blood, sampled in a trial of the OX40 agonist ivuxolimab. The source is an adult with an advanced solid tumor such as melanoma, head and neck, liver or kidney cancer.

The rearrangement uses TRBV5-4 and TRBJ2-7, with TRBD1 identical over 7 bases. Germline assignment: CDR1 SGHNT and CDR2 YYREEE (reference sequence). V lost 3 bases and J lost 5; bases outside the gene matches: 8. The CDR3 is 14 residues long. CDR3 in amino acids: CASSSRTGLNEQYF. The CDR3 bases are TGTGCCAGCAGCTCTAGGACAGGATTAAACGAGCAGTACTTC.

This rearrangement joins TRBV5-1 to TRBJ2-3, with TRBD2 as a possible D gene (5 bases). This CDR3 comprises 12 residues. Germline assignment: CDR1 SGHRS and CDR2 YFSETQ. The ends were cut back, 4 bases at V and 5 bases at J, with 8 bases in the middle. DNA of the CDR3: TGCGCCAGCAGCGAGGGAGTAGATACGCAGTATTTT. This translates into CASSEGVDTQYF.

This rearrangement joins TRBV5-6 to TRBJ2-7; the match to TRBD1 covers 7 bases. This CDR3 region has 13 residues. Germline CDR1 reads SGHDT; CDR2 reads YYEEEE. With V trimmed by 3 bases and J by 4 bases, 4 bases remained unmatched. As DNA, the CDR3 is TGTGCCAGCAGCTGGACAGGACCGTACGAGCAGTACTTC. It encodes CASSWTGPYEQYF.

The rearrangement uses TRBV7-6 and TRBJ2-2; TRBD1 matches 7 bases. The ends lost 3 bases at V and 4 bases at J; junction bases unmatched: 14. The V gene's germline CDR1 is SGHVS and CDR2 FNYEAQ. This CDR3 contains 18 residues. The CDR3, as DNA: TGTGCCAGCAGCTTGACACCACAGGGGCCGTCGAGCACCGGGGAGCTGTTTTTT. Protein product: CASSLTPQGPSSTGELFF.

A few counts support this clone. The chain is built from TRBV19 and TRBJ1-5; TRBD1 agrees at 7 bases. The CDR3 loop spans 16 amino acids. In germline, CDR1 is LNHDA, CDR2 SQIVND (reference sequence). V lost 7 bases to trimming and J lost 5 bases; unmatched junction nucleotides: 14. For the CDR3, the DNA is TGTGCCAGTAACTATTCCCCGGGACAGCTGCATCAGCCCCAGCATTTT. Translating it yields CASNYSPGQLHQPQHF.

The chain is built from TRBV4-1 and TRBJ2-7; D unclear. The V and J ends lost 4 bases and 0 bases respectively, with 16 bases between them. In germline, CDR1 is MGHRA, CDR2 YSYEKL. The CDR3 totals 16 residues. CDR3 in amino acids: CASSPKAQLSSYEQYF. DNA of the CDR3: TGCGCCAGCAGCCCGAAGGCCCAGCTGAGCTCCTACGAGCAGTACTTC.

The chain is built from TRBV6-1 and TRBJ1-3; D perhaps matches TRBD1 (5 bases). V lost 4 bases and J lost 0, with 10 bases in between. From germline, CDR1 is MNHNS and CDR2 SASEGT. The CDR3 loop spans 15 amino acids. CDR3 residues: CASSAEQASGNTIYF. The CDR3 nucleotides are TGTGCCAGCAGTGCCGAACAGGCCTCTGGAAACACCATATATTTT.

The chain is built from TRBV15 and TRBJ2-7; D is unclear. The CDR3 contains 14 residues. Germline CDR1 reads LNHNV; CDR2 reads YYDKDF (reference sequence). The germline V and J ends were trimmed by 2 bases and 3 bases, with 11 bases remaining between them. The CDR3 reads CATSRLGSFYEQYF. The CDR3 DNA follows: TGTGCCACCAGCAGACTAGGATCGTTCTACGAGCAGTACTTC.

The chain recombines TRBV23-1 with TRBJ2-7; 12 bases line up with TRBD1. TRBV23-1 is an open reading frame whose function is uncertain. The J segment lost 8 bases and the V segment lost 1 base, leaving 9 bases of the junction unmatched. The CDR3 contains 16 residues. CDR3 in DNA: TGCGCCAGCAGTCAATGCGGGACAGGGGGCGACGGTCAGCAGTACTTC. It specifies CASSQCGTGGDGQQYF.

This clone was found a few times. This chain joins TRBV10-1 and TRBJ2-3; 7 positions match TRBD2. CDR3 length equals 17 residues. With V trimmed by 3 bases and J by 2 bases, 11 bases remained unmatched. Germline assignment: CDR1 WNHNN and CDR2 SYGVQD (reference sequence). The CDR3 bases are TGCGCCAGCAGTGACGCGACTAGCCCCCAAGACACAGATACGCAGTATTTT. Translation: CASSDATSPQDTDTQYF.

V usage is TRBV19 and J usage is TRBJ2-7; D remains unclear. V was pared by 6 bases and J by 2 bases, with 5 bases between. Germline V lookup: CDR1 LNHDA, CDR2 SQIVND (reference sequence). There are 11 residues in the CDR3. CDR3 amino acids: CASSGPYEQYF. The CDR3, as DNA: TGTGCCAGTAGCGGCCCCTACGAGCAGTACTTC.

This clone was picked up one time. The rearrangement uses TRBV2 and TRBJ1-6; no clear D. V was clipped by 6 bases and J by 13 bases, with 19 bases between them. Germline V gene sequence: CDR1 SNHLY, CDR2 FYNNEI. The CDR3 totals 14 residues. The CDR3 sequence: CASRPDRNVGPLHF. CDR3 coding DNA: TGTGCCAGCAGGCCGGACCGCAATGTAGGTCCCCTCCACTTT.

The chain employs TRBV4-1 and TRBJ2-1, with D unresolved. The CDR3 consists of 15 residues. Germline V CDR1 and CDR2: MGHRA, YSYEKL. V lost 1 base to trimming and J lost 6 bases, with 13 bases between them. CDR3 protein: CASSQVLREANEQFF. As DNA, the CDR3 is TGCGCCAGCAGCCAAGTCCTACGAGAGGCCAATGAGCAGTTCTTC.

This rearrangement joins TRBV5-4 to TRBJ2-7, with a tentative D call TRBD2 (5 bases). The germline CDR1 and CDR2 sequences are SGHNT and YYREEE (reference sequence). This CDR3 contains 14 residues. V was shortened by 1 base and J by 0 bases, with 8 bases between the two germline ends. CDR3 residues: CASSLSGSSYEQYF. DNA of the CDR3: TGTGCCAGCAGCTTGAGTGGGAGCTCCTACGAGCAGTACTTC. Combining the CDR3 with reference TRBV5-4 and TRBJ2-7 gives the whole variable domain ETGVTQSPTHLIKTRGQQVTLRCSSQSGHNTVSWYQQALGQGPQFIFQYYREEENGRGNFPPRFSGLQFPNYSSELNVNALELDDSALYLCASSLSGSSYEQYFGPGTRLTVT.

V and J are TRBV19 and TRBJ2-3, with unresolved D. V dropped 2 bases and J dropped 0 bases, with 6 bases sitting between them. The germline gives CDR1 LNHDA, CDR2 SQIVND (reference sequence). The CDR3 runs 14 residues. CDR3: CASSITASTDTQYF. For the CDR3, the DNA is TGTGCCAGTAGTATAACAGCTAGCACAGATACGCAGTATTTT.

The DNA for the CDR3 is TGTGCCAGCAGCTTGGGACTGATTCCCTACGAGCAGTACTTC. This translates into CASSLGLIPYEQYF. The chain uses TRBV5-5 and TRBJ2-7; D not certain. The CDR3 sequence is 14 residues long. V lost 0 bases and J lost 2, with 9 bases in between. From germline, CDR1 is SGHKS and CDR2 YYEKEE (reference sequence). The entire variable domain, with the rest obtained from reference TRBV5-5 and TRBJ2-7, is as follows: DAGVTQSPTHLIKTRGQQVTLRCSPISGHKSVSWYQQVLGQGPQFIFQYYEKEERGRGNFPDRFSARQFPNYSSELNVNALLLGDSALYLCASSLGLIPYEQYFGPGTRLTVT.

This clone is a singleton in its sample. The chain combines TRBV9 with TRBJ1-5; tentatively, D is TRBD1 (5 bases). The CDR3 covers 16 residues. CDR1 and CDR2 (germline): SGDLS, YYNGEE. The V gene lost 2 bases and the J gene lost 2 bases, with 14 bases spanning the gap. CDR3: CASSVSDSPGNQPQHF. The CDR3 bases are TGTGCCAGCAGCGTTTCAGACAGTCCGGGCAATCAGCCCCAGCATTTT.

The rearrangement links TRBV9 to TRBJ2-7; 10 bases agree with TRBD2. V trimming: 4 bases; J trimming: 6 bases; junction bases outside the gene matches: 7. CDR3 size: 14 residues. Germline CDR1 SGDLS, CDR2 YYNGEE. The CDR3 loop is CASSTGTSVSEQYF. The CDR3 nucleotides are TGTGCCAGCAGCACCGGGACTAGCGTCTCCGAGCAGTACTTC.

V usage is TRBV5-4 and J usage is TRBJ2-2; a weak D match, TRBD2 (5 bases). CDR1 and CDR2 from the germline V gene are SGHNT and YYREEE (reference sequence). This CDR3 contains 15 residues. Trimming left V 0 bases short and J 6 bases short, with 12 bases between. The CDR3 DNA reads TGTGCCAGCAGCTTGGTTACTAGTAGCCCCGGGGAGCTGTTTTTT. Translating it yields CASSLVTSSPGELFF.

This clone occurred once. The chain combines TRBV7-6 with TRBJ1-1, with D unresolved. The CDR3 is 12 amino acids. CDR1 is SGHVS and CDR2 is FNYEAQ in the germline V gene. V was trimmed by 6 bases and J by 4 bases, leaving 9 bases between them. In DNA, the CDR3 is TGTGCCAGCAGTCCTGTGGGCACTGAAGCTTTCTTT. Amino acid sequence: CASSPVGTEAFF.

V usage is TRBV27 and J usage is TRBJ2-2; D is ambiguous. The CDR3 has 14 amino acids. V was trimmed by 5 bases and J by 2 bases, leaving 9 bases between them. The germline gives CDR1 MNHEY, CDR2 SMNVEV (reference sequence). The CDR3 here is CASSHGSNTGELFF. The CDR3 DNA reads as TGTGCCAGCAGTCATGGCAGTAACACCGGGGAGCTGTTTTTT.

The CDR3, as DNA: TGTGCCAGCAGCTCCGAGCGGGTGGGAAGCGGGGAATACTACGAGCAGTACTTC. It translates to CASSSERVGSGEYYEQYF. The chain joins TRBV7-6 to TRBJ2-7, with 7 bases aligning to TRBD2. The CDR3 contains 18 residues. CDR1 and CDR2 from the germline V gene are SGHVS and FNYEAQ. Losses at the gene ends were 4 bases for V and 3 bases for J; bases not matched to a gene: 18.

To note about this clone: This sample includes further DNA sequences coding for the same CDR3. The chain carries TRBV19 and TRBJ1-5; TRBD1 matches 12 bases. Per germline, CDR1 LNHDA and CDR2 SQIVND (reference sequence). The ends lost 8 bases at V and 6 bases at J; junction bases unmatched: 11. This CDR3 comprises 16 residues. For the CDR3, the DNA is TGTGCCAGTGCCCCGGGACAGGGGGCGCGAGGTCAGCCCCAGCATTTT. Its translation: CASAPGQGARGQPQHF.

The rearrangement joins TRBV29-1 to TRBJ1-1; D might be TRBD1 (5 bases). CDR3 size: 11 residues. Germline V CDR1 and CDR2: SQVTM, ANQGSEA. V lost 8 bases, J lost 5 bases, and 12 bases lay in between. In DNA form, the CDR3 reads TGCAGCCACTGGAGGGGAACTGAAGCTTTCTTT. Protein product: CSHWRGTEAFF. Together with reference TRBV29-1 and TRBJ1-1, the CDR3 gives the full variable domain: SAVISQKPSRDICQRGTSLTIQCQVDSQVTMMFWYRQQPGQSLTLIATANQGSEATYESGFVIDKFPISRPNLTFSTLTVSNMSPEDSSIYLCSHWRGTEAFFGQGTRLTVV.

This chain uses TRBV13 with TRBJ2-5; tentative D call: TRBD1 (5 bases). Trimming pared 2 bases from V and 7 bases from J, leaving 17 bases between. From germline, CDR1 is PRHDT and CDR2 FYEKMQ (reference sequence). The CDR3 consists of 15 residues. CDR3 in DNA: TGTGCCAGCAGCTTACGCGCTCGGGTAAGGGGGACCCAGTACTTC. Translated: CASSLRARVRGTQYF.

The CDR3 DNA reads TGTGCCAGCAGCTTGGTCGGGTCCTTAGGGGCCAACGTCCTGACTTTC. Residues: CASSLVGSLGANVLTF. V is TRBV5-4 and J is TRBJ2-6; no firm D call. The V gene's germline CDR1 is SGHNT and CDR2 YYREEE (reference sequence). The CDR3 runs 16 residues. The V end lost 0 bases, the J end lost 4 bases, and 11 bases lay between the germline ends.

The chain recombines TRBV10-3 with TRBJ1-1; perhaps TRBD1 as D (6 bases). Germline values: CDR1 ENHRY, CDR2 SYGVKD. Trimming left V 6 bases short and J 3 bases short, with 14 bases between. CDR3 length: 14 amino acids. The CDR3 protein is CAIRTGSGDTEAFF. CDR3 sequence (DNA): TGTGCCATCAGAACAGGGTCTGGGGACACTGAAGCTTTCTTT.

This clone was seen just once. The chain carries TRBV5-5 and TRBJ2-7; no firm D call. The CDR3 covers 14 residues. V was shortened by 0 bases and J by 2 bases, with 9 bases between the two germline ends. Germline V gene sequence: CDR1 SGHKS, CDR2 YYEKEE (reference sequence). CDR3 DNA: TGTGCCAGCAGCTTGGCGGGCGCAGCCTACGAGCAGTACTTC. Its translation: CASSLAGAAYEQYF.

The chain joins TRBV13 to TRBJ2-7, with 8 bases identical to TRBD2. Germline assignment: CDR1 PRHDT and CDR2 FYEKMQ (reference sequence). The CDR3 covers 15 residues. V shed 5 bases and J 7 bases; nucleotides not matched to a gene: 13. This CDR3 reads CASSPGTSVLFEQYF. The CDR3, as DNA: TGTGCCAGCAGCCCAGGGACTAGTGTCCTTTTTGAGCAGTACTTC. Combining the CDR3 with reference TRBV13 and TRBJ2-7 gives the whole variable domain AAGVIQSPRHLIKEKRETATLKCYPIPRHDTVYWYQQGPGQDPQFLISFYEKMQSDKGSIPDRFSAQQFSDYHSELNMSSLELGDSALYFCASSPGTSVLFEQYFGPGTRLTVT.